This TCR beta chain was captured by sequencing in a study of regulatory T cells in long-lasting Graves disease. HTBI primers from iRepertoire and Arm-PCR of CDR3 regions yielded the TCR beta libraries. In TCRdb, the multiplex PCR reads were re-called with MiXCR into one record per CDR3 protein. The sample carries roughly 400,000 distinct CDR3 sequences, 15% recorded once. The CDR3 is 13 residues long. CDR1 and CDR2 (germline): MNHEY, SMNVEV (reference sequence). Trimming left V 3 bases short and J 6 bases short, with 11 bases between. Time point specified: newly diagnosed GD, antithyroid drugs for less than 3 months. PBMC RNA was the source of the TCR library. These data were likewise used in another study, on T cells in Graves' hyperthyroidism and ophthalmopathy. That source notes: Most expanded thyroid clonotypes above 0.001 recurred in blood.

This clonotype originated in a woman in her 40s with Graves disease. The chain is built from TRBV27 and TRBJ1-2; D ambiguous. The specimen comprised peripheral blood mononuclear cells (PBMCs), sampled at new diagnosis, from a patient treated with antithyroid drugs. CDR3 amino acids: CASSFRDQNGYTF. In nucleotides, the CDR3 is TGTGCCAGCAGTTTCCGGGATCAAAATGGCTACACCTTC.